Reported below is one T cell receptor beta chain. The sample comes from a study of cytomegalovirus exposure and HLA in healthy donors. With 4 bases removed from V and 3 bases from J, the gap between germline ends came to 19 bases. The CDR3 has 17 amino acids. CDR1 is MNHNS and CDR2 is SASEGT in the germline V gene. Data came from immunoSEQ multiplex PCR; TCRdb stores just in-frame clones and leaves some out. The table lists some 170,000 clones, approximately 87% of them singletons. V and J are TRBV6-1 and TRBJ1-5; maybe TRBD1 (6 bases). Sequenced input: PBMCs. This TCR was sampled from a woman aged 25 to 45 in good health and CMV-seronegative. The CDR3 is CASSALWGQGDNQPQHF. CDR3 bases: TGTGCCAGCAGTGCCCTATGGGGGCAGGGTGACAATCAGCCCCAGCATTTT.